Below, 30 T cell receptor beta chains from the same sample are listed, as sequenced in a study of T cells in women clearing cervical HPV infection. TCRdb's table, derived via immunoSEQ multiplex PCR, lists solely in-frame clones and lacks some. Recorded for this sample: fewer than 25,000 clones. The sequenced material came from blood buffy coat. All receptors come from a woman between 18 and 70 years old with a cervical HPV16 infection that either progressed to CIN3+ or cleared (not recorded which).

The DNA read from the CDR3 is TGCAGTGCTAGTAGTCAGGGATTCAATCAGCCC. It is translated as CSASSQGFNQP. The complete CDR3 reads CSASSQGFNQPQHF. The chain is built from TRBV20-1 and TRBJ1-5; tentatively, D is TRBD1 (5 bases). The read halts 3 residues ahead of the CDR3 end, with the missing end drawn from the germline J gene. The V end lost 3 bases, the J end lost 3 bases, and 12 bases lay between the germline ends. The length of the CDR3 is 14 residues. Germline V CDR1 and CDR2: DFQATT, SNEGSKA (reference sequence).

Comment on this clone: The read ends 3 residues shy of where the CDR3 ends; the end is completed using the germline J gene. The V and J genes are TRBV28 and TRBJ2-7; D possibly corresponds to TRBD2 (6 bases). The CDR3 runs 15 residues. Between the trimmed V and J ends, which lost 8 bases and 0 bases, there was a span of 17 bases. CDR1 is MDHEN and CDR2 is SYDVKM in the germline V gene. The CDR3 sequence is CASSPLGGSSYEQYF. The covered CDR3 bases are TGTGCCAGCTCACCCCTCGGGGGAAGCTCCTACGAG.

The CDR3 loop is CASSNRGGQAQPQHF. The CDR3 DNA, read in part, is TGTGCCAGCAGCAATAGGGGAGGCCAGGCTCAGCCC. This rearrangement joins TRBV9 to TRBJ1-5; tentative D call: TRBD1 (5 bases). Coverage ceases 3 residues before the CDR3 finishes, and the germline J gene fills in the end. Trimming took 4 bases from V and 6 from J, leaving 17 bases between them. This CDR3 is 15 amino acids long. The germline V gene encodes CDR1 SGDLS and CDR2 YYNGEE.

As regards this clone: The CDR3 end is not reached by the read, which stops 3 residues before it; the germline J gene fills it in. The V and J genes are TRBV5-1 and TRBJ1-1; no firm D call. Germline V gene sequence: CDR1 SGHRS, CDR2 YFSETQ. V was cut by 0 bases and J by 1 base, with 7 bases left in between. The CDR3 covers 14 residues. CDR3 protein: CASSLELENTEAFF. Partial CDR3 DNA: TGCGCCAGCAGCTTGGAGCTTGAGAACACTGAA. Using reference TRBV5-1 and TRBJ1-1 for the parts outside the CDR3, the full variable domain is KAGVTQTPRYLIKTRGQQVTLSCSPISGHRSVSWYQQTPGQGLQFLFEYFSETQRNKGNFPGRFSGRQFSNSRSEMNVSTLELGDSALYLCASSLELENTEAFFGQGTRLTVV.

Points on this clone: Read sequence stops 3 residues before the CDR3 end, and the germline J gene provides the missing end. The chain has TRBV29-1 and TRBJ1-1, with 8 bases aligning to TRBD1. The germline CDR1 and CDR2 sequences are SQVTM and ANQGSEA. The length of the CDR3 is 14 residues. Incomplete CDR3 DNA: TGCAGCGTTGATGGACAGGGTAACACAGATACG. Protein product: CSVDGQGNTDT. In full, the CDR3 is CSVDGQGNTDTAFF.

As for this clone: The CDR3 is cut off 3 residues early in the read; its end comes from the germline J gene. The chain recombines TRBV7-9 with TRBJ2-1, with TRBD2 identical over 9 bases. The CDR3 loop spans 15 amino acids. Germline V gene sequence: CDR1 SEHNR, CDR2 FQNEAQ (reference sequence). V was pared by 6 bases and J by 6 bases, with 9 bases of the junction left unmatched. The covered CDR3 bases are TGTGCCAGCAGGTCGGGACTAGCTGGGGTCAATGAG. Protein: CASRSGLAGVNE. The CDR3 in full is CASRSGLAGVNEQFF.

Notes on this clone: The CDR3 is cut off 3 residues early in the read; its end comes from the germline J gene. The rearrangement uses TRBV30 and TRBJ2-4, with 7 nucleotides matching TRBD2. Germline CDR1 GTSNPN, CDR2 SVGIG (reference sequence). The CDR3 covers 17 residues. Partial CDR3 DNA: TGTGCCTGGAGCCCGACTAGCTTTCGGGCAGGCAATCAGCCT. Residues: CAWSPTSFRAGNQP. In full, the CDR3 is CAWSPTSFRAGNQPQYF.

Of note for this clone: The read finishes 3 residues shy of the CDR3 end, and the germline J gene is used to complete it. The V and J genes are TRBV19 and TRBJ2-3; 8 nucleotides match TRBD2. Germline assignment: CDR1 LNHDA and CDR2 SQIVND (reference sequence). This CDR3 has 15 residues. The CDR3 protein is CASSSTSARQETQYF. CDR3 bases read: TGTGCCAGTAGTTCGACTAGCGCCAGACAAGAGACG.

Remarks on this clone: The CDR3 is cut off 3 residues early in the read; its end comes from the germline J gene. J is TRBJ2-5 and V is TRBV20-1, with 10 bases aligning to TRBD2. With 6 bases clipped from V and 2 bases from J, the junction kept 3 bases outside the gene matches. The germline gives CDR1 DFQATT, CDR2 SNEGSKA (reference sequence). The CDR3 length is 13 residues. CDR3 DNA (partial): TGCAGTGCATTTAGCGGGAGGCAAGAGACC. It codes for CSAFSGRQET. The entire CDR3 protein is CSAFSGRQETQYF.

On this clone itself: From the germline J gene comes the end of the CDR3, since the read stops 3 residues before it. The chain recombines TRBV10-1 with TRBJ2-1; TRBD1 agrees at 7 bases. From germline, CDR1 is WNHNN and CDR2 SYGVQD (reference sequence). V lost 2 bases and J lost 5; bases outside the gene matches: 9. The CDR3 spans 16 residues. Partial CDR3 DNA: TGCGCCAGCAGTGAGCTTAAGACAGGGATTCACAATGAG. It yields the protein CASSELKTGIHNE. The entire CDR3 protein is CASSELKTGIHNEQFF.

Comments on this clone: The CDR3 end falls 3 residues outside the read, so it is completed with the germline J gene. This rearrangement joins TRBV2 to TRBJ1-2; a possible D gene is TRBD1 (6 bases). Germline V gene data show CDR1 as SNHLY and CDR2 as FYNNEI. The CDR3 covers 14 residues. CDR3 DNA (partial): TGTGCCAGCAGTGAAGCTGCGGCAGGGGCCGGC. Its translation is CASSEAAAGAG. The CDR3 as a whole reads CASSEAAAGAGYTF. Looking up the rest from reference TRBV2 and TRBJ1-2 gives the full variable domain: EPEVTQTPSHQVTQMGQEVILRCVPISNHLYFYWYRQILGQKVEFLVSFYNNEISEKSEIFDDQFSVERPDGSNFTLKIRSTKLEDSAMYFCASSEAAAGAGYTFGSGTRLTVV.

Points on this clone: With the read ending 3 residues before the CDR3 end, the germline J gene is used to fill in that end. The rearrangement joins TRBV29-1 to TRBJ1-1; no firm D call. The germline V gene has CDR1 SQVTM and CDR2 ANQGSEA. This CDR3 spans 15 amino acids. The DNA read from the CDR3 is TGCAGCGTTGAAGATCGACAAGGGTCCTTAGTACGA. This encodes CSVEDRQGSLVR. The full CDR3 is CSVEDRQGSLVRAFF.

Turning to this clone: The CDR3 end is not reached by the read, which stops 3 residues before it; the germline J gene fills it in. This chain links TRBV14 with TRBJ2-1; 8 bases are shared with TRBD1. Germline V gives CDR1 SGHDN, CDR2 FVKESK. The CDR3 sequence is 16 residues long. V shed 4 bases, J shed 1 base, and the junction held 6 bases outside the gene matches. CDR3 DNA, as far as it was read: TGTGCCAGCAGCCCAGGACAGGGATATTCCTACAATGAG. Translation gives CASSPGQGYSYNE. The whole CDR3 protein reads CASSPGQGYSYNEQFF.

Remarks on this clone: The read comes to an end 3 residues before the CDR3 does, leaving the germline J gene to fill in the end. This chain connects TRBV20-1 to TRBJ2-1, with TRBD2 matching over 8 bases. The CDR3 consists of 16 residues. The junction had 11 bases not matched to a gene; V was cut back by 4 bases and J by 3 bases. Per the germline V gene, CDR1 is DFQATT and CDR2 is SNEGSKA (reference sequence). The DNA read from the CDR3 is TGCAGTGCTAAGCCTACCAGCGGGGGCCACTACAATGAG. It specifies CSAKPTSGGHYNE. Given in full, the CDR3 is CSAKPTSGGHYNEQFF.

On this clone: The read gets to within 3 residues of the CDR3 end, and the germline J gene fills in the rest. This chain joins TRBV20-1 and TRBJ1-1, with a weak D call TRBD1 (6 bases). The V gene lost 3 bases and the J gene lost 1 base, with 9 bases spanning the gap. The CDR3 extends over 13 amino acids. The germline CDR1 and CDR2 sequences are DFQATT and SNEGSKA (reference sequence). CDR3 sequence reads: CSASWTENTEAFF. The CDR3 DNA, read in part, is TGCAGTGCTAGTTGGACAGAGAACACTGAA.

In the case of this clone: The read halts 3 residues ahead of the CDR3 end, with the missing end drawn from the germline J gene. The chain uses TRBV7-2 and TRBJ2-4; TRBD1 aligns across 8 bases. The CDR3 is made up of 15 amino acids. The V gene's germline CDR1 is SGHTA and CDR2 FQGNSA. Partial CDR3 DNA: TGTGCCCGCCTTGAGGACAGGGAAGGGCTCTATGGT. This translates into CARLEDREGLYG. The whole CDR3 reads CARLEDREGLYGQYF.

Turning to this clone: Coverage ceases 3 residues before the CDR3 finishes, and the germline J gene fills in the end. The chain links TRBV5-1 to TRBJ2-7, with 9 bases aligning to TRBD1. J gave up 6 bases and V 4 bases, and 8 bases lay outside the gene matches. Germline lookup yields CDR1 SGHRS and CDR2 YFSETQ. The CDR3 is 14 amino acids. The CDR3 region is CASSARDRAGEQYF. The CDR3 bases that were read are TGCGCCAGCAGCGCCCGGGACAGGGCGGGCGAG.

Points on this clone: The read terminates 3 residues before the CDR3 end, so the remaining end is supplied by the germline J gene. The chain links TRBV20-1 to TRBJ2-7, with 12 bases fitting TRBD1. Germline V gene lookup returns CDR1 DFQATT and CDR2 SNEGSKA (reference sequence). V lost 6 bases and J lost 5; bases outside the gene matches: 14. The CDR3 sequence is 16 residues long. CDR3 sequence reads: CSAHIRRGTGGDEQYF. The CDR3 bases that were read are TGCAGTGCACACATTCGCCGCGGGACAGGGGGCGACGAG.

A note on this clone: The read ends 3 residues shy of where the CDR3 ends; the end is completed using the germline J gene. The chain uses TRBV19 and TRBJ1-2, with D uncertain. Germline loops: CDR1 LNHDA, CDR2 SQIVND (reference sequence). CDR3 size: 16 residues. This CDR3 reads CASSEAFFSDSYDYTF. CDR3 DNA, as far as it was read: TGTGCCAGTAGTGAGGCTTTTTTCTCAGACTCCTACGAC.

CDR3 loop: CSATRSDGGAGNEQFF. Incomplete CDR3 DNA: TGCAGTGCGACCAGATCGGACGGGGGGGCGGGAAATGAG. The chain employs TRBV20-1 and TRBJ2-1, with 8 bases identical to TRBD2. The read is 3 residues too short to cover the CDR3 end, so that end is filled in from the germline J gene. V gave up 6 bases and J gave up 7 bases; unmatched junction bases: 17. Germline CDR1 reads DFQATT; CDR2 reads SNEGSKA (reference sequence). The CDR3 is 16 residues long.

With regard to this clone: With the read ending 3 residues before the CDR3 end, the germline J gene is used to fill in that end. The rearrangement uses TRBV19 and TRBJ2-2; D perhaps matches TRBD1 (5 bases). The CDR3 has 16 residues. Looked up from germline, CDR1 is LNHDA and CDR2 is SQIVND (reference sequence). Partial CDR3 DNA: TGTGCCAGTAGTAGGTCATTGGGCTCTGGGGCCAACGTG. Its translation is CASSRSLGSGANV. The whole CDR3 region reads CASSRSLGSGANVLFF. Looking up the rest from reference TRBV19 and TRBJ2-2 gives the full variable domain: DGGITQSPKYLFRKEGQNVTLSCEQNLNHDAMYWYRQDPGQGLRLIYYSQIVNDFQKGDIAEGYSVSREKKESFPLTVTSAQKNPTAFYLCASSRSLGSGANVLFFGEGSRLTVL.

In regard to this clone: The read ends 3 residues early relative to the CDR3; the germline J gene fills the gap. The rearrangement uses TRBV30 and TRBJ1-4; no clear D. The CDR3 extends over 14 amino acids. Germline CDR1 and CDR2: GTSNPN and SVGIG (reference sequence). The CDR3 DNA, read in part, is TGTGCCTGGAGTCCGGTATCGAATAATTCACCA. It encodes CAWSPVSNNSP. The whole CDR3 sequence reads CAWSPVSNNSPLFF. Looking up the rest from reference TRBV30 and TRBJ1-4 gives the full variable domain: SQTIHQWPATLVQPVGSPLSLECTVEGTSNPNLYWYRQAAGRGLQLLFYSVGIGQISSEVPQNLSASRPQDRQFILSSKKLLLSDSGFYLCAWSPVSNNSPLFFGSGTQLSVL.

A word on this clone: Read sequence stops 3 residues before the CDR3 end, and the germline J gene provides the missing end. The chain is built from TRBV19 and TRBJ2-7; D gene ambiguous. V was clipped by 1 base and J by 3 bases, with 10 bases between them. The CDR3 totals 14 residues. Germline CDR1 and CDR2: LNHDA and SQIVND (reference sequence). The CDR3 bases that were read are TGTGCCAGTAGTATAGGCCCGGGTGACTACGAG. Translating gives CASSIGPGDYE. The full-length CDR3 reads as CASSIGPGDYEQYF.

Comment on this clone: Read sequence stops 3 residues before the CDR3 end, and the germline J gene provides the missing end. This chain joins TRBV20-1 and TRBJ1-1, with D perhaps TRBD1 (5 bases). Between the trimmed V and J ends, which lost 0 bases and 6 bases, there was a span of 17 bases. The germline V gene encodes CDR1 DFQATT and CDR2 SNEGSKA (reference sequence). The CDR3 contains 15 residues. The DNA read from the CDR3 is TGCAGTGCTAGAGATCAGGCAGGGTCTTGGGCTGAA. Amino acids: CSARDQAGSWAE. The entire CDR3 sequence reads CSARDQAGSWAEAFF.

On this clone: The read is 3 residues too short to cover the CDR3 end, so that end is filled in from the germline J gene. The V call is TRBV7-2, the J call TRBJ2-2; D is uncertain. This CDR3 contains 13 residues. The V gene lost 4 bases and the J gene lost 1 base, with 4 bases spanning the gap. Germline loops: CDR1 SGHTA, CDR2 FQGNSA. Incomplete CDR3 DNA: TGTGCCAGCAGCTCTGTGAACACCGGGGAG. Protein sequence: CASSSVNTGE. The entire CDR3 protein is CASSSVNTGELFF.

About this clone itself: The read terminates 3 residues before the CDR3 end, so the remaining end is supplied by the germline J gene. The chain is built from TRBV30 and TRBJ1-2; D possibly corresponds to TRBD1 (6 bases). CDR1 is GTSNPN, CDR2 SVGIG, per germline (reference sequence). This CDR3 comprises 13 residues. The sequenced CDR3 bases are TGTGCCTGGAGTTGGACAGACTACAATGAC. Amino acids: CAWSWTDYND. The full CDR3 protein is CAWSWTDYNDYTF.

Of note for this clone: Sequencing ends 3 residues short of the CDR3 end; the germline J gene provides the rest. The chain couples TRBV2 to TRBJ2-3; 8 nucleotides align to TRBD1. Germline assignment: CDR1 SNHLY and CDR2 FYNNEI. The CDR3 has 13 amino acids. Trimming at V came to 11 bases and at J to 6 bases, leaving 10 bases not matched to a gene. Incomplete CDR3 DNA: TGTGCCGGCGGAGGACAGGGTTCGGATACG. This sequence encodes CAGGGQGSDT. The whole CDR3 is CAGGGQGSDTQYF.

Frequency places this clone as medium-sized. With the read ending 3 residues before the CDR3 end, the germline J gene is used to fill in that end. J is TRBJ2-7 and V is TRBV14; 8 positions agree with TRBD2. Germline values: CDR1 SGHDN, CDR2 FVKESK. The CDR3 length is 15 residues. After removal of 1 base from V and 3 bases from J, the junction contained 5 bases not matched to a gene. The CDR3 sequence: CASSQGTSLDYEQYF. Incomplete CDR3 DNA: TGTGCCAGCAGCCAAGGGACTAGCCTGGACTACGAG.

To note about this clone: The read gets to within 3 residues of the CDR3 end, and the germline J gene fills in the rest. This rearrangement joins TRBV19 to TRBJ1-4; maybe TRBD1 (5 bases). Trimming took off 3 bases at V and 4 bases at J, with 6 bases between the two ends. CDR1 and CDR2 (germline): LNHDA, SQIVND (reference sequence). CDR3 length equals 13 residues. The covered CDR3 bases are TGTGCCAGTAGTATGAGGGGTAATGAAAAA. Its protein product is CASSMRGNEK. The entire CDR3 is CASSMRGNEKLFF.

On this clone itself: The read falls 3 residues short of the CDR3 end, and the missing part is taken from the germline J gene. This rearrangement joins TRBV7-2 to TRBJ2-1, with D possibly TRBD1 on 6 matching bases. Germline V gene lookup returns CDR1 SGHTA and CDR2 FQGNSA. V was clipped by 7 bases and J by 6 bases, with 19 bases between them. The CDR3 has 15 amino acids. CDR3 residues: CASNRERLFGNEQFF. CDR3 bases read: TGTGCCAGCAACAGGGAGAGGTTATTTGGCAATGAG.